The 5 T cell receptor beta chains in this list originate from one sample, sequenced in a study of blood T cell repertoires in COVID-19. Libraries were prepared by immunoSEQ multiplex PCR; TCRdb keeps only in-frame clonotypes and omits some of them. Of nearly 350,000 clones listed, around 91% are singletons. The sample comprised peripheral blood. These receptors were taken from a woman younger than 30 who had recovered from COVID-19.

The V and J genes are TRBV19 and TRBJ2-6; D unresolved. V was cut by 6 bases and J by 0 bases, with 6 bases left in between. Germline V gene lookup returns CDR1 LNHDA and CDR2 SQIVND (reference sequence). The CDR3 totals 14 residues. The CDR3 nucleotides are TGTGCCAGTAGACCCGGCTCTGGGGCCAACGTCCTGACTTTC. Its translation: CASRPGSGANVLTF.

This rearrangement joins TRBV5-8 to TRBJ1-6; D is ambiguous. Trimming shortened V by 5 bases and J by 3 bases, and 12 bases separated the two germline ends. The CDR3 length is 15 residues. Germline lookup yields CDR1 SGHTS and CDR2 YDEGEE. CDR3 sequence reads: CASSVGSNYNSPLHF. The CDR3 DNA reads as TGTGCCAGCAGTGTGGGGAGTAACTATAATTCACCCCTCCACTTT.

This clone was seen a handful of times. V usage is TRBV2 and J usage is TRBJ1-6, with 7 bases fitting TRBD1. Germline V gives CDR1 SNHLY, CDR2 FYNNEI. Trimming removed 5 bases from V and 7 bases from J; junction bases left unmatched: 5. The CDR3 spans 14 residues. This CDR3 reads CASSRDSRNSPLHF. As DNA, the CDR3 is TGTGCCAGCAGTCGGGACAGCAGGAATTCACCCCTCCACTTT.

This sequence joins TRBV6-7 and TRBJ2-7, with TRBD2 as a possible D gene (5 bases). TRBV6-7 is placed among ORFs of uncertain function. The CDR3 sequence is 18 residues long. Trimming took off 0 bases at V and 8 bases at J, with 26 bases between the two ends. The CDR3 sequence is CASSYSLGGLLVPTKQYV. The CDR3, as DNA: TGTGCCAGCAGTTACTCCTTGGGCGGACTTTTAGTCCCTACGAAGCAGTACGTC.

The V call is TRBV18, the J call TRBJ1-6; 8 bases map to TRBD1. Unmatched junction bases numbered 13, after V lost 2 bases and J lost 7 bases. CDR1 KGHSH and CDR2 LQKENI come from the germline V gene. There are 18 residues in the CDR3. The CDR3 DNA is TGTGCCAGCTCACCATGGCTCTCGCGACAGGGGACCAATTCACCCCTCCACTTT. Protein sequence: CASSPWLSRQGTNSPLHF.